This T cell receptor beta chain was sequenced for a study of blood T cell repertoires in COVID-19. J was trimmed by 7 bases and V by 0 bases; bases with no gene match: 20. CDR1 LNHNV and CDR2 YYDKDF come from the germline V gene (reference sequence). The CDR3 has 20 residues. Assay: immunoSEQ multiplex PCR; the TCRdb copy retains only in-frame clones and omits some. The sample yields 150,000 to 200,000 clones, approximately 88% seen once. This chain connects TRBV15 to TRBJ2-1; TRBD2 matches at 8 bases. Sequenced sample: PBMCs or T cells enriched from blood (not recorded which). The clonotype was recovered from a woman aged 55-70 years who had recovered from COVID-19. DNA of the CDR3: TGTGCCACCAGCAGAGATGCCCCAAAGGGTCCGGGAGGGCATTCAAATGAGCAGTTCTTC. This sequence encodes CATSRDAPKGPGGHSNEQFF.